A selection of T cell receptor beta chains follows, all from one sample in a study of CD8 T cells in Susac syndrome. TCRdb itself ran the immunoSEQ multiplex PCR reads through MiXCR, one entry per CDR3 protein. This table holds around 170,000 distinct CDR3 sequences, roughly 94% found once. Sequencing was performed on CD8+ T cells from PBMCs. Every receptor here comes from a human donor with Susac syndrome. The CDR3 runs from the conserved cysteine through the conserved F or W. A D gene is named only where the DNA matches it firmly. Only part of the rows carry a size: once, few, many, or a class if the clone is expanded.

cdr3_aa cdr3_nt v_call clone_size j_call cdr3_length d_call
CAWSVGGAGYTF TGTGCCTGGAGTGTAGGGGGCGCTGGCTACACCTTC TRBV30 . TRBJ1-2 12 TRBD1
CASAETGFSYEQYF TGTGCCAGTGCGGAAACAGGATTCTCCTACGAGCAGTACTTC TRBV6-6 . TRBJ2-7 14 .
CASSLASDGYTF TGTGCCAGCAGCTTAGCTTCAGACGGCTACACCTTC TRBV7-9 . TRBJ1-2 12 .
CASSSTGANEQFF TGCGCCAGCAGCTCGACAGGGGCGAATGAGCAGTTCTTC TRBV10-2 once TRBJ2-1 13 TRBD1
CASSGTGSVGSYEQYF TGTGCCAGCAGTGGCACAGGGTCGGTGGGCTCCTACGAGCAGTACTTC TRBV2 . TRBJ2-7 16 .
CASSLGGVDQPQHF TGCGCCAGCAGCTTGGGAGGGGTTGATCAGCCCCAGCATTTT TRBV5-1 . TRBJ1-5 14 .
CASSLTGGRHGYTF TGTGCCAGCAGCCTTACAGGGGGCCGGCATGGCTACACCTTC TRBV27 . TRBJ1-2 14 TRBD1
CASSYSAENTEAFF TGTGCCAGCAGTTACTCGGCAGAAAACACTGAAGCTTTCTTT TRBV6-5 . TRBJ1-1 14 .
CASSKISENEQFF TGTGCCAGCAGTAAGATTAGCGAAAATGAGCAGTTCTTC TRBV2 . TRBJ2-1 13 .
CASSRVQTVNEKLFF TGTGCCAGCAGCCGAGTTCAGACAGTTAATGAAAAACTGTTTTTT TRBV7-9 . TRBJ1-4 15 .
CASSVAGELFF TGTGCCAGCAGCGTCGCCGGGGAGCTGTTTTTT TRBV9 . TRBJ2-2 11 .
CASGLAGSYQETQYF TGTGCCAGTGGACTAGCGGGGTCTTACCAAGAGACCCAGTACTTC TRBV2 once TRBJ2-5 15 TRBD2
CASGPSTGYEQYF TGTGCTAGTGGACCTTCGACAGGGTACGAGCAGTACTTC TRBV12-5 . TRBJ2-7 13 TRBD1
CATSRTEGGDYGYTF TGTGCCACCAGCAGAACAGAAGGGGGCGACTATGGCTACACCTTC TRBV15 . TRBJ1-2 15 TRBD1
CASSHEYF TGTGCCAGCAGCCACGAGTACTTC TRBV7-3 . TRBJ2-7 8 .
CASSLGDRVIDEQFF TGTGCCAGCAGCTTAGGGGACAGGGTTATCGATGAGCAGTTCTTC TRBV7-9 . TRBJ2-1 15 TRBD1
CASSYRQVDGYTF TGTGCCAGCAGTTACCGCCAGGTAGATGGCTACACCTTC TRBV28 . TRBJ1-2 13 .
CASSAHRAADTGELFF TGTGCCAGCAGCGCCCACAGGGCGGCCGACACCGGGGAGCTGTTTTTT TRBV9 . TRBJ2-2 16 .
CASSTGTSGDEQFF TGTGCCAGTAGTACAGGGACTAGCGGGGACGAGCAGTTCTTC TRBV19 . TRBJ2-1 14 TRBD2
CSAEGGLRTGELFF TGCAGCGCTGAAGGCGGGCTCAGGACCGGGGAGCTGTTTTTT TRBV29-1 . TRBJ2-2 14 .